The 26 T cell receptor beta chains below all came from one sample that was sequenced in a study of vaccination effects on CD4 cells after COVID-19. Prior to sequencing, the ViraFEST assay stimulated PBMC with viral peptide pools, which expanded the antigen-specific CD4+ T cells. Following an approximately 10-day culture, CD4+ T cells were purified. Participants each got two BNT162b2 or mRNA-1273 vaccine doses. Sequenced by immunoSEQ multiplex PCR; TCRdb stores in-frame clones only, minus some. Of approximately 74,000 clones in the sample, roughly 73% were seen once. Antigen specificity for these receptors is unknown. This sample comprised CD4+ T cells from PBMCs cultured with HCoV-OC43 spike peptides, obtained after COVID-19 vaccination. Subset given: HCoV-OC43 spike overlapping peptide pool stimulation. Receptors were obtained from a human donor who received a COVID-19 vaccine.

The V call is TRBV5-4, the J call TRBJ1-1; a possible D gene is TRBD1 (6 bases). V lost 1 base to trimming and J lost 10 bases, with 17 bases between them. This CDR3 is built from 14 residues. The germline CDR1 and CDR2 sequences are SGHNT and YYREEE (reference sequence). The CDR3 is CASSLPGQPKGAFF. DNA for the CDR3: TGTGCCAGCAGCTTGCCTGGACAGCCGAAGGGAGCTTTCTTT.

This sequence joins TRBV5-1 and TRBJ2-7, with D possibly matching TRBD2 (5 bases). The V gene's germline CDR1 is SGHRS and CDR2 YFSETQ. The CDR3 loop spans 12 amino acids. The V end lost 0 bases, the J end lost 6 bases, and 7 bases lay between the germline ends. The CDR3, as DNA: TGCGCCAGCAGCTTGGACAGCGGCGAGCAGTACGTC. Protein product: CASSLDSGEQYV.

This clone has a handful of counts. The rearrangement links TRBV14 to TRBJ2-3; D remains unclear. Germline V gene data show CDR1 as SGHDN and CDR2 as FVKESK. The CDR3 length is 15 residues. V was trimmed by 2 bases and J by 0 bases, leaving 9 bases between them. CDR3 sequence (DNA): TGTGCCAGCAGCCAATGGGCATCTAGCACAGATACGCAGTATTTT. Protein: CASSQWASSTDTQYF.

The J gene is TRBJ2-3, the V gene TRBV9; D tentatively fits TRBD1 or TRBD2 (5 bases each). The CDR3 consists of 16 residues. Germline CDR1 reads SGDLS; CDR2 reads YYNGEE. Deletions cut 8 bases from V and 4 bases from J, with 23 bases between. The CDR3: CASSLTGMRGPDTQYF. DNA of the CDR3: TGTGCCAGTAGCCTCACGGGAATGAGGGGTCCAGATACGCAGTATTTT.

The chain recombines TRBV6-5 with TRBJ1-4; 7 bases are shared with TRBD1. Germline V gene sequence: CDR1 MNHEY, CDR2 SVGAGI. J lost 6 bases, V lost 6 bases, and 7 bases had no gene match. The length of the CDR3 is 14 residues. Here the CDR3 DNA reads TGTGCCAGCAGCGTAGACAGGGCGGATGAAAAACTGTTTTTT. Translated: CASSVDRADEKLFF.

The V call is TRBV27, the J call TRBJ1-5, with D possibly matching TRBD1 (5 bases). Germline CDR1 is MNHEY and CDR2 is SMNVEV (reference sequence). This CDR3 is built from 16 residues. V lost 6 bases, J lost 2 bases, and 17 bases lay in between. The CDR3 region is CASREARQGGNQPQHF. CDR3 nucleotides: TGTGCCAGCAGGGAGGCCCGGCAGGGAGGCAATCAGCCCCAGCATTTT.

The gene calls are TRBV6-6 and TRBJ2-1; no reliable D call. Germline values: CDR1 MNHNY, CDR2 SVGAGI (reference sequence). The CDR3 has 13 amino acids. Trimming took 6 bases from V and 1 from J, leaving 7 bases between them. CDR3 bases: TGTGCCAGCAGCTTAGATTCCTACAATGAGCAGTTCTTC. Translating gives CASSLDSYNEQFF.

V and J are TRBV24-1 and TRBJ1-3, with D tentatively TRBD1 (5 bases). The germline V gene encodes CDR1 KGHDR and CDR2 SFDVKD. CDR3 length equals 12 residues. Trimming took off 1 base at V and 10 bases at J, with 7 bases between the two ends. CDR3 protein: CATSDLAGTIYF. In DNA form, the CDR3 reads TGTGCCACCAGTGATTTAGCAGGGACCATATATTTT.

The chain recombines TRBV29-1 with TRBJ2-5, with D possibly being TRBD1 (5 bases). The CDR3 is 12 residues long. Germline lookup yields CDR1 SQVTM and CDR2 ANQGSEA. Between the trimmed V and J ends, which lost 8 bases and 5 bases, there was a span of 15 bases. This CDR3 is CSTAWGMETQYF. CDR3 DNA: TGCAGCACTGCATGGGGCATGGAGACCCAGTACTTC.

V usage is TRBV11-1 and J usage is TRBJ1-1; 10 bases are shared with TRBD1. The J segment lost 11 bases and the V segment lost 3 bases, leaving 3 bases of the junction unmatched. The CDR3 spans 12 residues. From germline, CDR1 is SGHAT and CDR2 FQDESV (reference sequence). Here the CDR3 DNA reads TGTGCCAGCAGCTTCGAGGGACAGGGGGCTTTCTTT. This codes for CASSFEGQGAFF.

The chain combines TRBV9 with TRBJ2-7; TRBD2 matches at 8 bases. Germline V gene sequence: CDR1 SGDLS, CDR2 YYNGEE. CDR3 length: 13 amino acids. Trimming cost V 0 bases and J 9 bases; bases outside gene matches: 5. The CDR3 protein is CASSVETGGRQYV. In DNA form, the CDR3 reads TGTGCCAGCAGCGTAGAGACGGGGGGGCGGCAGTACGTC.

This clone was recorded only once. The CDR3 loop is CASSQVSRDRGGYTF. The CDR3, as DNA: TGTGCCAGCAGCCAAGTTTCAAGGGACAGGGGTGGCTACACCTTC. The chain recombines TRBV14 with TRBJ1-2; 10 bases are shared with TRBD1. This CDR3 contains 15 residues. With 1 base clipped from V and 7 bases from J, the junction kept 6 bases outside the gene matches. Germline CDR1 and CDR2: SGHDN and FVKESK.

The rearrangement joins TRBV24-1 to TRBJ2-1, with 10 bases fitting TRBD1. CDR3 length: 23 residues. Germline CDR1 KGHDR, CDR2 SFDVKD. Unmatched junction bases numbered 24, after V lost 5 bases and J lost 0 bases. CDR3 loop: CATSAPLGQGSTRGPGSYNEQFF. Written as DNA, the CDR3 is TGTGCCACCAGTGCCCCGTTGGGACAGGGGTCCACAAGGGGACCAGGCTCCTACAATGAGCAGTTCTTC.

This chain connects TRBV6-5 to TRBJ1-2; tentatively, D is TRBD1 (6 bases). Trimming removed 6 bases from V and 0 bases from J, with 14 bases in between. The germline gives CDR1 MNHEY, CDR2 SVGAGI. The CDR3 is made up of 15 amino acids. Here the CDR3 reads CASSLTQGSNYGYTF. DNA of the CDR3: TGTGCCAGCAGCCTAACACAGGGATCTAACTATGGCTACACCTTC.

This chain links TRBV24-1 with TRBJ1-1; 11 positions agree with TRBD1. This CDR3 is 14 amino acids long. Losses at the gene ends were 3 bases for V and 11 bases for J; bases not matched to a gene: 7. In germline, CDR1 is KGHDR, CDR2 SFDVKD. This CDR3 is CATSDRPGTGGAFF. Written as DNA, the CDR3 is TGTGCCACCAGTGATCGTCCCGGGACAGGGGGTGCTTTCTTT.

The CDR3 is CASSKEGDGESSGANVLTF. For the CDR3, the DNA is TGTGCCAGCAGCAAAGAAGGAGACGGTGAGAGCTCTGGGGCCAACGTCCTGACTTTC. The chain couples TRBV21-1 to TRBJ2-6; the table names TRBD2, a call not compared with the DNA. TRBV21-1 is assigned pseudogene status. The CDR3 is made up of 19 amino acids.

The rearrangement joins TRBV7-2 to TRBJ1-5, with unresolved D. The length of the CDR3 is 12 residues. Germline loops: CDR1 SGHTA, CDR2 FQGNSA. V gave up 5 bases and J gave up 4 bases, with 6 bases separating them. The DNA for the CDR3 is TGTGCCAGCAGCATAATAAATCAGCCCCAGCATTTT. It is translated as CASSIINQPQHF.

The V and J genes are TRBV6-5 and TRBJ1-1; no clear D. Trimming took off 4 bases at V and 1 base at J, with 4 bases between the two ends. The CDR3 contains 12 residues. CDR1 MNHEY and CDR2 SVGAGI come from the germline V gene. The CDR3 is CASSSTNTEAFF. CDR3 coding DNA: TGTGCCAGCAGTTCAACGAACACTGAAGCTTTCTTT.

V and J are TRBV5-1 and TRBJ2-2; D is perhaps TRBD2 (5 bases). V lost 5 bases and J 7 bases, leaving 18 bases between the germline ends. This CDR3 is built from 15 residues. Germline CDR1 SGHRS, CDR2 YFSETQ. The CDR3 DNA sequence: TGCGCCAGCAGTCAAAGTGGGAGACAAGACGGGGAGCTGTTTTTT. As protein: CASSQSGRQDGELFF.

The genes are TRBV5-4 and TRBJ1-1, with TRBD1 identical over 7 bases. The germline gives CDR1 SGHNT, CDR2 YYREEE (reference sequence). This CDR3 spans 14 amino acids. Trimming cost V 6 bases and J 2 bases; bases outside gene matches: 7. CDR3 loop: CASTPRTGNTEAFF. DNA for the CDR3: TGTGCCAGCACCCCCCGGACAGGAAACACTGAAGCTTTCTTT.

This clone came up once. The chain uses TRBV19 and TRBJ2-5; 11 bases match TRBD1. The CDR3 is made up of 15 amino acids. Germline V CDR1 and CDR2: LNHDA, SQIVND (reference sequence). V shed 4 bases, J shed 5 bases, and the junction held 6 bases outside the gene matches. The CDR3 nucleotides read TGTGCCAGTAGTAATGGACAGGGGGCTTGGGAGACCCAGTACTTC. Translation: CASSNGQGAWETQYF.

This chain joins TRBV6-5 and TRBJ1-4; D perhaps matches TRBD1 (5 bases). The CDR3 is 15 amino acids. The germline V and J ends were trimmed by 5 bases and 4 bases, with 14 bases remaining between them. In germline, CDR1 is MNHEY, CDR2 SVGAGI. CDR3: CASSPSGTSNEKLFF. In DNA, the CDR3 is TGTGCCAGCAGTCCGTCCGGGACCAGTAATGAAAAACTGTTTTTT.

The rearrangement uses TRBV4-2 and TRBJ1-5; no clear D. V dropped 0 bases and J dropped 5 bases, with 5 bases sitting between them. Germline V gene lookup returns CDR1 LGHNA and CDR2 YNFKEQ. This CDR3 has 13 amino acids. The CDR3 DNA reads TGTGCCAGCAGCCAAGATGTTTATCAGCCCCAGCATTTT. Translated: CASSQDVYQPQHF.

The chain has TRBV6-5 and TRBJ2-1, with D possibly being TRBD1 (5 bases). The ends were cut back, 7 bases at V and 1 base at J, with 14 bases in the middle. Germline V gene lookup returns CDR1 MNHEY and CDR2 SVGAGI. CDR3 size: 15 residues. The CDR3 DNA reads TGTGCCAGCACCCGAGACAGCCCTTCCTACAATGAGCAGTTCTTC. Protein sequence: CASTRDSPSYNEQFF.

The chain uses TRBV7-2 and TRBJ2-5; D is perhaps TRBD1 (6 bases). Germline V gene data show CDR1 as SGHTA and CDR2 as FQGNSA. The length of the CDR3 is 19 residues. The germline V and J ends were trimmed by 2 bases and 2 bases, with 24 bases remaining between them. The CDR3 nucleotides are TGTGCCAGCAGCTTAATAAGGTGGGGGCGAGGACGGGAACAAGAGACCCAGTACTTC. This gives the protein CASSLIRWGRGREQETQYF.

This CDR3 is CANSGDNQPQHF. As DNA, the CDR3 is TGTGCCAACTCAGGGGACAATCAGCCCCAGCATTTT. This sequence joins TRBV6-4 and TRBJ1-5; tentative D call: TRBD1 (6 bases). Germline values: CDR1 MRHNA, CDR2 SNTAGT. This CDR3 is built from 12 residues. Trimming removed 10 bases from V and 3 bases from J, with 10 bases in between.